Following are 7 T cell receptor beta chains from one sample sequenced in a study of shared clonotypes between healthy human individuals. The assay was immunoSEQ multiplex PCR, and TCRdb's table has in-frame clones only and misses some. The sample lists a few hundred thousand clones, approximately 97% seen once, with roughly 0.05% in the top ten. The sample comprised naive CD4+ T cells sorted from blood. Subset in this sample: CD45RA+ positively selected. These receptors were obtained from a woman younger than 45 in good health.

The J gene is TRBJ2-2, the V gene TRBV2; D remains ambiguous. The length of the CDR3 is 15 residues. From germline, CDR1 is SNHLY and CDR2 FYNNEI. V was cut by 3 bases and J by 3 bases, with 11 bases left in between. CDR3 amino acids: CASSDTVGYTGELFF. CDR3 DNA: TGTGCCAGCAGTGATACCGTGGGTTACACCGGGGAGCTGTTTTTT.

The genes are TRBV6-6 and TRBJ1-5; D perhaps matches TRBD1 (6 bases). The CDR3 contains 12 residues. CDR1 and CDR2 from the germline V gene are MNHNY and SVGAGI (reference sequence). V lost 2 bases, J lost 13 bases, and 12 bases lay in between. The CDR3 sequence is CASSYASGVQHF. CDR3 bases: TGTGCCAGCAGTTACGCTTCAGGGGTACAGCATTTT.

The sample holds one count of this clone. The chain is built from TRBV11-2 and TRBJ2-3, with TRBD2 identical over 11 bases. V was pared by 5 bases and J by 3 bases, with 13 bases of the junction left unmatched. The CDR3 has 18 residues. Per germline, CDR1 SGHAT and CDR2 FQNNGV. CDR3 protein: CASSPAGSGRAGTDTQYF. The CDR3 DNA reads TGTGCCAGCAGCCCTGCGGGTAGCGGGAGGGCGGGGACAGATACGCAGTATTTT. The variable domain in full, with the rest retrieved from reference TRBV11-2 and TRBJ2-3, is EAGVAQSPRYKIIEKRQSVAFWCNPISGHATLYWYQQILGQGPKLLIQFQNNGVVDDSQLPKDRFSAERLKGVDSTLKIQPAKLEDSAVYLCASSPAGSGRAGTDTQYFGPGTRLTVL.

The gene calls are TRBV7-9 and TRBJ2-7, with D unclear. CDR3 length equals 15 residues. Germline V CDR1 and CDR2: SEHNR, FQNEAQ (reference sequence). For the CDR3, the DNA is TGTGCGTCGTCTAGAGTGGCGGAAAGTGCGTACGAGCAGTACTTC. Translating gives CASSRVAESAYEQYF.

On this clone itself: The junction departs from the called germline gene at one end, perhaps through a read error. V usage is TRBV5-1 and J usage is TRBJ2-1; TRBD2 aligns across 8 bases. CDR1 is SGHRS and CDR2 is YFSETQ in the germline V gene. The CDR3 spans 16 residues. The CDR3 loop reads CASSPPTGGPYNEQFF. The CDR3 region has the DNA TGCGCCAGCAGCCCGCCGACGGGAGGGCCCTATAATGAGCAGTTCTTC.

Here the CDR3 DNA reads TGTGCCAGCAGTCTCCCCGGGGGGGGCCTACAGTACTTC. Translation gives CASSLPGGGLQYF. The chain links TRBV6-5 to TRBJ2-7; 8 bases are a match to TRBD2. From germline, CDR1 is MNHEY and CDR2 SVGAGI. The CDR3 is 13 amino acids. V was pared by 5 bases and J by 10 bases, with 10 bases of the junction left unmatched.

The chain carries TRBV30 and TRBJ2-2, with D possibly matching TRBD1 (5 bases). Germline V gives CDR1 GTSNPN, CDR2 SVGIG (reference sequence). The CDR3 totals 13 residues. V was clipped by 2 bases and J by 6 bases, with 10 bases between them. The CDR3 DNA reads as TGTGCCTGGAGTCGGCCAGGGTCCGGGGAGCTGTTTTTT. Amino acid sequence: CAWSRPGSGELFF. The variable domain in full, completed from reference TRBV30 and TRBJ2-2, reads SQTIHQWPATLVQPVGSPLSLECTVEGTSNPNLYWYRQAAGRGLQLLFYSVGIGQISSEVPQNLSASRPQDRQFILSSKKLLLSDSGFYLCAWSRPGSGELFFGEGSRLTVL.